This T cell receptor (beta chain) was recorded in a study of shared clonotypes between healthy human individuals. Findings and caveats of the study: Clonotype sharing across donors was expected to vary with sequencing depth. What rarefaction showed was incomplete sorted-subset sequencing despite large depth.

Concerning this clone itself: Its antigen is still unknown.

The repertoire was sequenced with immunoSEQ multiplex PCR; TCRdb's copy has only in-frame clones and lacks some. The sample holds some 1.4 million clones, roughly 96% seen once. Trimming removed 6 bases from V and 1 base from J, with 16 bases in between. Germline loops: CDR1 MNHNY, CDR2 SVGAGI (reference sequence). This CDR3 is 15 amino acids long. The specimen sequenced was naive CD4+ T cells sorted from blood. Stated subset: CD45RA+ positively selected. This receptor was identified in a man aged 25-45 years in good health. The chain carries TRBV6-6 and TRBJ2-7; D tentatively fits TRBD1 or TRBD2 (5 bases each). CDR3 amino acids: CASRNSGRISYEQYF. CDR3 DNA: TGTGCCAGCAGAAACTCGGGACGGATATCCTACGAGCAGTACTTC.